This T cell receptor (beta chain) appears in the sequencing data of a study of blood T cells in healthy people across ages. Whole-study context: T cells yielded about one barcoded beta molecule per two cells through template switching. Study results and caveats: Diversity estimates drawn from one million T cells were deemed underestimates.

Losses at the gene ends were 5 bases for V and 5 bases for J; bases not matched to a gene: 6. Germline CDR1 SGHTA, CDR2 FQGNSA. The CDR3 covers 15 residues. A second 7 to 11 cycle PCR used barcoded and J-beta primers. CDR3-containing paired-end reads numbered at least 2.5 million in each sample. TCRdb reprocessed the 5' RACE reads with MiXCR, giving one entry per CDR3 protein. The sample contains roughly 800,000 distinct CDR3 sequences, roughly 50% of which appear only once. This clonotype turned up a few times. Its target is unknown. Each donor supplied approximately 10 milliliters of peripheral blood.

The material sequenced was blood. The chain recombines TRBV7-2 with TRBJ2-5, with TRBD2 matching over 12 bases. The clonotype was recovered from a young man in good health. In DNA form, the CDR3 reads TGTGCCAGCAGCGTGACTAGCGGGAGAGAGGAGACCCAGTACTTC. Protein sequence: CASSVTSGREETQYF.